This TCR beta chain comes out of a study of T cell changes during pregnancy in multiple sclerosis. Sequencing used immunoSEQ multiplex PCR; TCRdb keeps in-frame clones, though not all of them. The data hold around 59,000 clones, with about 90% observed a single time. CDR1 and CDR2 (germline): ENHRY, SYGVKD. This CDR3 has 13 residues. Trimming took 8 bases from V and 2 from J; bases not matched to a gene: 5. The clonotype was recovered from a female donor with multiple sclerosis, enrolled in a pregnancy study. The sample was CD4+ T cells from peripheral blood mononuclear cells, taken in the first trimester of pregnancy. The J gene is TRBJ1-2, the V gene TRBV10-3; 7 bases agree with TRBD1. The CDR3 sequence is CAIVQGTNYGYTF. CDR3 DNA: TGTGCCATCGTACAGGGGACAAACTATGGCTACACCTTC.